The 12 T cell receptor beta chains below come from one sample, sequenced in a study of IL-17A CD8 T cells in psoriatic arthritis synovium. After about 1.5 hours of PMA and ionomycin stimulation, cells were labeled by IL-17A and IFNgamma secretion assays. Synovial fluid was aspirated from actively inflamed joints of psoriatic arthritis patients. Libraries were prepared by immunoSEQ multiplex PCR; TCRdb keeps only in-frame clonotypes and omits some of them. Seen here are more than 1,500 clones, 65% to 75% observed once, and the top ten hold about 12%. The source material was IL-17A+ (IFN-gamma+/-) memory CD8+ T cells from synovial fluid. Specified subset: IL-17A+IFNgamma+/- memory CD8+ (Tc17) cells. These receptors all stem from a human donor with psoriatic arthritis.

V usage is TRBV7-8 and J usage is TRBJ1-3, with TRBD1 matching 7 bases. CDR1 is SGHVS, CDR2 FQNEAQ, per germline. The ends lost 4 bases at V and 0 bases at J; junction bases unmatched: 6. The CDR3 is 16 residues long. The CDR3 DNA reads TGTGCCAGCAGCTACTCCGGGACAGACTCTGGAAACACCATATATTTT. Its protein product is CASSYSGTDSGNTIYF.

The chain links TRBV14 to TRBJ2-1, with D maybe TRBD2 (5 bases). The CDR3 totals 16 residues. From germline, CDR1 is SGHDN and CDR2 FVKESK. Trimming cost V 4 bases and J 0 bases, with 13 bases left between them. CDR3 coding DNA: TGTGCCAGCAGCCCAAGCGGCGGTAGCTCCTACAATGAGCAGTTCTTC. As protein: CASSPSGGSSYNEQFF.

J is TRBJ2-1 and V is TRBV7-9; 8 bases align to TRBD2. V dropped 6 bases and J dropped 7; count of bases not matched to a gene: 11. This CDR3 contains 15 residues. The germline V gene encodes CDR1 SEHNR and CDR2 FQNEAQ (reference sequence). This CDR3 is CASRTKGTRLNEQFF. In DNA form, the CDR3 reads TGTGCCAGCAGAACAAAAGGGACTAGACTGAATGAGCAGTTCTTC.

This clone has a handful of counts. The junction and the germline gene differ at one end; a read error may be behind it. The chain employs TRBV28 and TRBJ2-1, with 11 bases fitting TRBD2. CDR3 size: 16 residues. Germline assignment: CDR1 MDHEN and CDR2 SYDVKM. CDR3 sequence reads: CASTLDSGRATNEQFF. Here the CDR3 DNA reads TGTGCCAGCACTTTAGATAGCGGGAGGGCCACCAATGAGCAGTTCTTC.

The gene calls are TRBV6-1 and TRBJ1-4; TRBD1 matches 7 bases. CDR1 is MNHNS and CDR2 is SASEGT in the germline V gene. V lost 1 base and J lost 8; bases outside the gene matches: 4. The CDR3 consists of 14 residues. CDR3 bases: TGTGCCAGCAGTGAAGGCAGGGGGGAGGAAAAACTGTTTTTT. As protein: CASSEGRGEEKLFF.

The V and J genes are TRBV10-2 and TRBJ1-1, with D perhaps TRBD1 (5 bases). Trimming shortened V by 8 bases and J by 6 bases, and 13 bases separated the two germline ends. The germline V gene has CDR1 WSHSY and CDR2 SAAADI. This CDR3 spans 12 amino acids. CDR3 in amino acids: CASGSGFPEAFF. For the CDR3, the DNA is TGCGCCAGCGGCTCAGGGTTCCCTGAAGCTTTCTTT.

About this clone: The identical CDR3 is also encoded by other nucleotide sequences in the sample. V usage is TRBV4-3 and J usage is TRBJ2-3; 10 bases are a match to TRBD2. The CDR3 has 17 amino acids. V gave up 1 base and J gave up 0 bases; unmatched junction bases: 4. Germline-derived CDR1 and CDR2 are LGHNA and YSLEER. The CDR3 DNA reads as TGCGCCAGCAGCCAAGGGGTAGCGGGAGGAAGCACAGATACGCAGTATTTT. It specifies CASSQGVAGGSTDTQYF.

The J gene is TRBJ2-3, the V gene TRBV15; D uncertain. The CDR3 extends over 13 amino acids. Trimming took off 1 base at V and 4 bases at J, with 6 bases between the two ends. The germline V gene encodes CDR1 LNHNV and CDR2 YYDKDF (reference sequence). CDR3 in DNA: TGTGCCACCAGCAGAGGCGGCTCAGATACGCAGTATTTT. Its protein product is CATSRGGSDTQYF.

The chain joins TRBV7-6 to TRBJ2-7; 7 bases align to TRBD2. CDR1 is SGHVS and CDR2 is FNYEAQ in the germline V gene. With 5 bases clipped from V and 0 bases from J, the junction kept 13 bases outside the gene matches. The CDR3 consists of 17 residues. In DNA, the CDR3 is TGTGCCAGCAGCGAAGAGGCGGCGAGACTAGCCTCCTACGAGCAGTACTTC. Protein sequence: CASSEEAARLASYEQYF.

The chain couples TRBV5-6 to TRBJ2-1; unclear D gene. The germline V gene has CDR1 SGHDT and CDR2 YYEEEE. The V end lost 3 bases, the J end lost 8 bases, and 15 bases lay between the germline ends. The CDR3 is 14 residues long. The CDR3 loop is CASSSINSRHEQFF. CDR3 nucleotide sequence: TGTGCCAGCAGCTCTATTAATTCCCGTCATGAGCAGTTCTTC.

This rearrangement joins TRBV9 to TRBJ2-3, with TRBD1 identical over 9 bases. The CDR3 runs 20 residues. Per the germline V gene, CDR1 is SGDLS and CDR2 is YYNGEE. Trimming removed 0 bases from V and 1 base from J; junction bases left unmatched: 15. CDR3 residues: CASSVEGTGSLSLGTDTQYF. DNA for the CDR3: TGTGCCAGCAGCGTAGAGGGGACAGGGTCCCTTTCATTGGGCACAGATACGCAGTATTTT.

The sample holds one count of this clone. CDR3 loop: CAWSEAGASGANVLTF. CDR3 nucleotides: TGTGCCTGGAGTGAGGCAGGAGCCTCTGGGGCCAACGTCCTGACTTTC. The chain links TRBV30 to TRBJ2-6; D is unresolved. Germline V gene lookup returns CDR1 GTSNPN and CDR2 SVGIG (reference sequence). V was trimmed by 1 base and J by 0 bases, leaving 10 bases between them. There are 16 residues in the CDR3.